Each of the 32 T cell receptor beta chains below was sequenced from the same sample in a study of blood T cell repertoires in COVID-19. The assay was immunoSEQ multiplex PCR, and TCRdb's table has in-frame clones only and misses some. The sample holds about 400,000 clones, about 89% seen once. The sample comprised peripheral blood. The receptor source for this set is a woman aged 25 to 39 with acute or convalescent COVID-19.

The rearrangement joins TRBV7-2 to TRBJ2-2; a possible D gene is TRBD1 (5 bases). V was clipped by 1 base and J by 4 bases, with 16 bases between them. Germline V gene data show CDR1 as SGHTA and CDR2 as FQGNSA. CDR3 length equals 17 residues. In nucleotides, the CDR3 is TGTGCCAGCAGCTTAGGGTCCCCTCGACAGACCACCGGGGAGCTGTTTTTT. Translating gives CASSLGSPRQTTGELFF. Using reference TRBV7-2 and TRBJ2-2 for the parts outside the CDR3, the full variable domain is GAGVSQSPSNKVTEKGKDVELRCDPISGHTALYWYRQSLGQGLEFLIYFQGNSAPDKSGLPSDRFSAERTGGSVSTLTIQRTQQEDSAVYLCASSLGSPRQTTGELFFGEGSRLTVL.

CDR3 DNA sequence: TGTGCCAGCAGCTTAGAGGGACAGGGCTCCTACGAGCAGTACTTC. Amino acids: CASSLEGQGSYEQYF. The chain uses TRBV7-3 and TRBJ2-7; 9 bases align to TRBD1. Germline V gene lookup returns CDR1 SGHTA and CDR2 FQGTGA. V lost 2 bases and J lost 0; bases outside the gene matches: 2. The CDR3 extends over 15 amino acids.

The chain links TRBV4-1 to TRBJ1-3; tentative D call: TRBD1 (6 bases). Trimming stripped 0 bases from V and 4 bases from J, with 10 bases between. This CDR3 contains 15 residues. Germline values: CDR1 MGHRA, CDR2 YSYEKL. The CDR3 region is CASSQEDRLGNTIYF. Here the CDR3 DNA reads TGCGCCAGCAGCCAAGAAGACAGGCTCGGAAACACCATATATTTT.

This chain links TRBV24-1 with TRBJ1-5; D is perhaps TRBD1 (5 bases). Germline V gene data show CDR1 as KGHDR and CDR2 as SFDVKD. Deletions cut 3 bases from V and 7 bases from J, with 12 bases between. The CDR3 contains 14 residues. CDR3 DNA: TGTGCCACCAGTGATAGGACTGGGGGGCAGCCCCAGCATTTT. Translation gives CATSDRTGGQPQHF.

The chain carries TRBV11-2 and TRBJ1-4, with a tentative D call TRBD1 (5 bases). The germline gives CDR1 SGHAT, CDR2 FQNNGV. The CDR3 length is 16 residues. Trimming cost V 1 base and J 1 base, with 10 bases left between them. The CDR3 loop is CASSLVFQGTNEKLFF. CDR3 DNA sequence: TGTGCCAGCAGCTTAGTGTTCCAGGGAACTAATGAAAAACTGTTTTTT.

The chain uses TRBV9 and TRBJ2-7, with 8 positions matching TRBD2. The CDR3 runs 14 residues. Germline values: CDR1 SGDLS, CDR2 YYNGEE. Trimming at V came to 3 bases and at J to 11 bases, leaving 13 bases not matched to a gene. CDR3 sequence reads: CASSGRAGGVQKYF. The DNA for the CDR3 is TGTGCCAGCAGCGGAAGGGCGGGGGGAGTCCAAAAGTACTTC.

CDR3 coding DNA: TGTGCCAGCAGTTACTCGACTGTAGCGAGCTCCTACGAGCAGTACTTC. It translates to CASSYSTVASSYEQYF. V is TRBV6-5 and J is TRBJ2-7; TRBD2 is a possible D gene (5 bases). Per the germline V gene, CDR1 is MNHEY and CDR2 is SVGAGI. V was pared by 0 bases and J by 0 bases, with 12 bases between. The CDR3 totals 16 residues.

The chain combines TRBV5-1 with TRBJ2-7; 13 bases agree with TRBD2. The CDR3 loop spans 15 amino acids. CDR1 is SGHRS and CDR2 is YFSETQ in the germline V gene. Trimming at V came to 4 bases and at J to 6 bases, leaving 7 bases not matched to a gene. The DNA of the CDR3 is TGCGCCAGCAGCCGGACTAGCGGGGGAACGGGCGAGCAGTACTTC. It codes for CASSRTSGGTGEQYF.

The chain combines TRBV28 with TRBJ2-3; D is ambiguous. CDR1 MDHEN and CDR2 SYDVKM come from the germline V gene. This CDR3 region has 11 residues. Trimming took off 10 bases at V and 6 bases at J, with 11 bases between the two ends. As DNA, the CDR3 is TGTGCCACCACCACTGAGGATACGCAGTATTTT. Encoded protein: CATTTEDTQYF.

This clone was detected a few times. The genes are TRBV7-3 and TRBJ1-1, with TRBD1 as a possible D gene (6 bases). This CDR3 has 14 amino acids. V was pared by 2 bases and J by 7 bases, with 14 bases between. CDR1 is SGHTA and CDR2 is FQGTGA in the germline V gene. DNA of the CDR3: TGTGCCAGCAGCTTAGATGGGGGCAGGGGTGAAGCTTTCTTT. Protein: CASSLDGGRGEAFF.

The chain carries TRBV19 and TRBJ1-4; 7 bases fit TRBD1. CDR1 and CDR2 (germline): LNHDA, SQIVND (reference sequence). This CDR3 comprises 14 residues. After removal of 4 bases from V and 4 bases from J, the junction contained 3 bases not matched to a gene. CDR3 in amino acids: CASSRQGVNEKLFF. CDR3 nucleotides: TGTGCCAGTAGTAGACAGGGAGTTAATGAAAAACTGTTTTTT.

The rearrangement links TRBV19 to TRBJ1-2; 7 bases are a match to TRBD1. The V gene end was trimmed by 5 bases and the J gene end by 6 bases; junction bases not matched to a gene: 3. CDR1 LNHDA and CDR2 SQIVND come from the germline V gene (reference sequence). This CDR3 has 12 amino acids. DNA for the CDR3: TGTGCCAGTAGTTTGGGACAGAATGGCTACACCTTC. This gives the protein CASSLGQNGYTF.

This clone has just a few counts. This chain joins TRBV2 and TRBJ1-2, with D perhaps TRBD1 (5 bases). Trimming removed 11 bases from V and 3 bases from J, with 13 bases in between. Germline V gene lookup returns CDR1 SNHLY and CDR2 FYNNEI. This CDR3 has 12 amino acids. Here the CDR3 DNA reads TGTGCCGGACAACAGGCGGACTATGGCTACACCTTC. Translation gives CAGQQADYGYTF.

This clone was counted between two and nine times. V is TRBV14 and J is TRBJ2-3, with 8 bases matching TRBD1. CDR3 length: 15 residues. Germline V gene data show CDR1 as SGHDN and CDR2 as FVKESK. The V gene end was trimmed by 2 bases and the J gene end by 5 bases; junction bases not matched to a gene: 6. This CDR3 reads CASSQMDRAEDTQYF. The DNA for the CDR3 is TGTGCCAGCAGCCAAATGGACAGGGCGGAAGATACGCAGTATTTT.

This clone has a handful of counts. The rearrangement links TRBV5-1 to TRBJ2-7, with TRBD1 matching over 9 bases. V was clipped by 3 bases and J by 6 bases; unmatched bases: 7. CDR1 is SGHRS, CDR2 YFSETQ, per germline. The CDR3 loop spans 14 amino acids. CDR3: CASSSRDRVREQYF. Written as DNA, the CDR3 is TGCGCCAGCAGCTCCCGGGACAGGGTACGCGAGCAGTACTTC.

The chain carries TRBV18 and TRBJ2-5; TRBD1 matches at 8 bases. Trimming cost V 5 bases and J 2 bases; bases outside gene matches: 4. The CDR3 sequence is 14 residues long. Germline V gives CDR1 KGHSH, CDR2 LQKENI. The CDR3 here is CASSSGTGQETQYF. The CDR3 DNA reads TGTGCCAGCTCATCCGGGACAGGACAAGAGACCCAGTACTTC. Based on the CDR3 plus reference TRBV18 and TRBJ2-5, the full variable domain is NAGVMQNPRHLVRRRGQEARLRCSPMKGHSHVYWYRQLPEEGLKFMVYLQKENIIDESGMPKERFSAEFPKEGPSILRIQQVVRGDSAAYFCASSSGTGQETQYFGPGTRLLVL.

Concerning this clone itself: Other DNA sequences within the sample encode an identical CDR3. This chain joins TRBV4-2 and TRBJ1-4, with a weak D call TRBD1 (5 bases). Germline V CDR1 and CDR2: LGHNA, YNFKEQ. The ends were cut back, 4 bases at V and 8 bases at J, with 11 bases in the middle. The CDR3 is 13 amino acids. CDR3 in DNA: TGTGCCAGCAGCCTGGGGGGAGTGGAAAAACTGTTTTTT. It is translated as CASSLGGVEKLFF.

V usage is TRBV28 and J usage is TRBJ1-4; 7 bases align to TRBD1. Trimming removed 5 bases from V and 0 bases from J; junction bases left unmatched: 6. Germline loops: CDR1 MDHEN, CDR2 SYDVKM. CDR3 length: 16 amino acids. Written as DNA, the CDR3 is TGTGCCAGCAGTGCGGACAGGCCTGCAACTAATGAAAAACTGTTTTTT. This sequence encodes CASSADRPATNEKLFF.

This chain links TRBV29-1 with TRBJ1-1; TRBD1 is a possible D gene (5 bases). This CDR3 region has 14 residues. Deletions cut 4 bases from V and 1 base from J, with 13 bases between. Germline loops: CDR1 SQVTM, CDR2 ANQGSEA. This CDR3 is CSVALRASNTEAFF. The CDR3 DNA sequence: TGCAGCGTTGCGCTCAGGGCATCGAACACTGAAGCTTTCTTT. The variable domain in full, with the rest retrieved from reference TRBV29-1 and TRBJ1-1, is SAVISQKPSRDICQRGTSLTIQCQVDSQVTMMFWYRQQPGQSLTLIATANQGSEATYESGFVIDKFPISRPNLTFSTLTVSNMSPEDSSIYLCSVALRASNTEAFFGQGTRLTVV.

The V and J genes are TRBV4-1 and TRBJ1-5; TRBD1 aligns across 7 bases. Trimming took 3 bases from V and 4 from J; bases not matched to a gene: 15. Germline V lookup: CDR1 MGHRA, CDR2 YSYEKL. The CDR3 has 18 residues. CDR3 residues: CASSHSAGVGTANQPQHF. The CDR3, as DNA: TGCGCCAGCAGCCACTCCGCTGGAGTTGGGACAGCTAATCAGCCCCAGCATTTT.

The chain couples TRBV19 to TRBJ1-1; no reliable D call. CDR3 size: 19 residues. V dropped 0 bases and J dropped 3 bases, with 23 bases sitting between them. The germline CDR1 and CDR2 sequences are LNHDA and SQIVND (reference sequence). CDR3 region: CASSIDLEGFKLEDTEAFF. The CDR3 nucleotides are TGTGCCAGTAGTATAGATCTAGAGGGATTTAAATTGGAAGACACTGAAGCTTTCTTT.

This chain links TRBV6-5 with TRBJ2-1; the match to TRBD1 covers 7 bases. The CDR3 spans 12 residues. With V trimmed by 8 bases and J by 6 bases, 4 bases remained unmatched. Germline V lookup: CDR1 MNHEY, CDR2 SVGAGI. The CDR3 sequence is CASLTGPNEQFF. CDR3 sequence (DNA): TGTGCCAGCCTGACAGGGCCCAATGAGCAGTTCTTC.

The rearrangement uses TRBV7-9 and TRBJ2-7, with D maybe TRBD2 (6 bases). The germline gives CDR1 SEHNR, CDR2 FQNEAQ (reference sequence). Trimming left V 5 bases short and J 0 bases short, with 14 bases between. The CDR3 loop spans 15 amino acids. Here the CDR3 DNA reads TGTGCCAGCAGCCTATTCTCCGGGGGCTCCTACGAGCAGTACTTC. Its protein is CASSLFSGGSYEQYF. The full variable domain, rest sourced from reference TRBV7-9 and TRBJ2-7, is DTGVSQNPRHKITKRGQNVTFRCDPISEHNRLYWYRQTLGQGPEFLTYFQNEAQLEKSRLLSDRFSAERPKGSFSTLEIQRTEQGDSAMYLCASSLFSGGSYEQYFGPGTRLTVT.

This rearrangement joins TRBV14 to TRBJ2-6; TRBD1 aligns across 7 bases. Trimming at V came to 1 base and at J to 4 bases, leaving 1 base not matched to a gene. CDR3 size: 15 residues. Germline assignment: CDR1 SGHDN and CDR2 FVKESK. The CDR3: CASSQGRGGANVLTF. DNA for the CDR3: TGTGCCAGCAGCCAAGGCAGGGGGGGGGCCAACGTCCTGACTTTC.

This rearrangement joins TRBV5-1 to TRBJ2-1; possibly TRBD2 for D (7 bases). Germline V gives CDR1 SGHRS, CDR2 YFSETQ. The CDR3 runs 16 residues. Trimming pared 4 bases from V and 1 base from J, leaving 15 bases between. CDR3 DNA: TGCGCCAGCAGCCCGGTTGGGGGGGCGTCCTACAATGAGCAGTTCTTC. Translated: CASSPVGGASYNEQFF.

Notes on this clone: Other DNA variants within this sample encode the same CDR3. The chain joins TRBV5-1 to TRBJ2-2, with unresolved D. The CDR3 runs 12 residues. Germline-derived CDR1 and CDR2 are SGHRS and YFSETQ. V was cut by 2 bases and J by 6 bases, with 5 bases left in between. CDR3 bases: TGCGCCAGCAGCTTTAGAGCCGGGGAGCTGTTTTTT. Amino acid sequence: CASSFRAGELFF.

The chain combines TRBV6-6 with TRBJ2-3, with 9 bases matching TRBD1. The CDR3 length is 14 residues. In germline, CDR1 is MNHNY, CDR2 SVGAGI (reference sequence). The trim removed 10 bases at V and 5 bases at J, leaving 10 bases unmatched. CDR3 bases: TGTGCCAACTCCCCACGGGGACAGGGAGATACGCAGTATTTT. Its translation is CANSPRGQGDTQYF.

For the CDR3, the DNA is TGTGCCAGCAGCCTGCGGGGGGCTACAGGAACCCAGTACTTC. Translated: CASSLRGATGTQYF. The rearrangement uses TRBV7-3 and TRBJ2-5, with 8 bases identical to TRBD2. The trim removed 5 bases at V and 8 bases at J, leaving 10 bases unmatched. This CDR3 is built from 14 residues. Germline V gene sequence: CDR1 SGHTA, CDR2 FQGTGA.

V usage is TRBV28 and J usage is TRBJ2-1; TRBD2 aligns across 9 bases. The CDR3 length is 16 residues. CDR1 MDHEN and CDR2 SYDVKM come from the germline V gene. J gave up 0 bases and V 5 bases, and 5 bases lay outside the gene matches. The CDR3 here is CASSVIAGASYNEQFF. The DNA of the CDR3 is TGTGCCAGCAGTGTCATAGCGGGAGCCTCCTACAATGAGCAGTTCTTC.

This chain joins TRBV10-1 and TRBJ2-1; D is undetermined. The CDR3 is 15 residues long. Per the germline V gene, CDR1 is WNHNN and CDR2 is SYGVQD (reference sequence). The V end lost 3 bases, the J end lost 0 bases, and 9 bases lay between the germline ends. The CDR3 spells CASSETPSSYNEQFF. In nucleotides, the CDR3 is TGCGCCAGCAGTGAAACCCCTAGCTCCTACAATGAGCAGTTCTTC.

A single count supports this clone. The rearrangement joins TRBV11-2 to TRBJ1-4; TRBD1 matches at 9 bases. This CDR3 is 16 amino acids long. CDR1 and CDR2 from the germline V gene are SGHAT and FQNNGV. V lost 3 bases and J lost 7; bases outside the gene matches: 9. DNA of the CDR3: TGTGCCAGCAGCTTGGGCCTTGGACAGGGGTTTGAAAAACTGTTTTTT. This translates into CASSLGLGQGFEKLFF.

The J gene is TRBJ1-2, the V gene TRBV2; the D is unclear. Trimming took 4 bases from V and 2 from J, leaving 17 bases between them. CDR1 is SNHLY, CDR2 FYNNEI, per germline. This CDR3 has 16 residues. The CDR3 bases are TGTGCCAGCAGTGCCTACCCTGGAGGGCCGAACTATGGCTACACCTTC. Its protein is CASSAYPGGPNYGYTF. Using reference TRBV2 and TRBJ1-2 for the parts outside the CDR3, the full variable domain is EPEVTQTPSHQVTQMGQEVILRCVPISNHLYFYWYRQILGQKVEFLVSFYNNEISEKSEIFDDQFSVERPDGSNFTLKIRSTKLEDSAMYFCASSAYPGGPNYGYTFGSGTRLTVV.